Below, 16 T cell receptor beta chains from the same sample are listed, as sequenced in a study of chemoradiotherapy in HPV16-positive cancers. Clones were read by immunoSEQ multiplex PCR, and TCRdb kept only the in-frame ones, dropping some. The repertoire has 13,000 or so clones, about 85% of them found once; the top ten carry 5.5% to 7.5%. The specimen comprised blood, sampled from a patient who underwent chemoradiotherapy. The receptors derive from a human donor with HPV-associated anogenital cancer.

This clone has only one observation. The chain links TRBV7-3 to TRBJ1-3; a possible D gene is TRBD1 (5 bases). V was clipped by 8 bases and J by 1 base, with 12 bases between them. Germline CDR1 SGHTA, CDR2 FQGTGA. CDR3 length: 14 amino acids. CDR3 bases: TGTGCCAGCTCTCCCGGGGGATCTGGAAACACCATATATTTT. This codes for CASSPGGSGNTIYF.

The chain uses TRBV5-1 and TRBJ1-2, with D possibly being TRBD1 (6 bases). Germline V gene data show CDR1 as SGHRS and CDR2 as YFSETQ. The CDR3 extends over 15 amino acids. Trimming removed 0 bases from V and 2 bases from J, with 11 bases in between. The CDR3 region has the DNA TGCGCCAGCAGCTTGGAAACAGGGCCCAACTATGGCTACACCTTC. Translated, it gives CASSLETGPNYGYTF. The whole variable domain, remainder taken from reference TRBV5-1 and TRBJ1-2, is KAGVTQTPRYLIKTRGQQVTLSCSPISGHRSVSWYQQTPGQGLQFLFEYFSETQRNKGNFPGRFSGRQFSNSRSEMNVSTLELGDSALYLCASSLETGPNYGYTFGSGTRLTVV.

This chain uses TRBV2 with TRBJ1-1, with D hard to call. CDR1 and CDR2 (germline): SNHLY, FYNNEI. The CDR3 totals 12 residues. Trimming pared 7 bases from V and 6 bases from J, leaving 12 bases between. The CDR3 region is CASTSRRAEAFF. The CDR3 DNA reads TGTGCCAGCACAAGCCGACGGGCTGAAGCTTTCTTT. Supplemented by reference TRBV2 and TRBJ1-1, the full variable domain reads EPEVTQTPSHQVTQMGQEVILRCVPISNHLYFYWYRQILGQKVEFLVSFYNNEISEKSEIFDDQFSVERPDGSNFTLKIRSTKLEDSAMYFCASTSRRAEAFFGQGTRLTVV.

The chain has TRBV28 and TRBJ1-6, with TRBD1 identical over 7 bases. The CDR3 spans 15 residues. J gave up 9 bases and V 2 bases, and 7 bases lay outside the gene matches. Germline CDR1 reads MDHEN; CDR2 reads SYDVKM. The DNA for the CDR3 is TGTGCCAGCAGTTTAATCGACAGGGATACTTCACCCCTCCACTTT. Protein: CASSLIDRDTSPLHF.

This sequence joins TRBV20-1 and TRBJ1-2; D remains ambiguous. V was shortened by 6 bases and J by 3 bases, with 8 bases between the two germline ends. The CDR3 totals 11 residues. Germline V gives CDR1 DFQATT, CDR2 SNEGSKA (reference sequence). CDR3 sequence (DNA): TGCAGTGCCACGGATCACTATGGCTACACCTTC. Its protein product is CSATDHYGYTF.

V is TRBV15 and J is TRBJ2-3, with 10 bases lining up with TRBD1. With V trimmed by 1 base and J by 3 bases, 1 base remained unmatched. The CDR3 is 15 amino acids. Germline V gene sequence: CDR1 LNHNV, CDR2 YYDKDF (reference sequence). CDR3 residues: CATSRGTGGTDTQYF. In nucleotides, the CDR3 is TGTGCCACCAGCAGAGGGACAGGGGGTACAGATACGCAGTATTTT.

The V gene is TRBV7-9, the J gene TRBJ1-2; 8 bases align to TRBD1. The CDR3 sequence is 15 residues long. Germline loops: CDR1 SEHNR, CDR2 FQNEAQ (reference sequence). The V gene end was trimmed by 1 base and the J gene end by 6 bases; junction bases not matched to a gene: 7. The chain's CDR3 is CASSLDTGGIHGYTF. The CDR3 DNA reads TGTGCCAGCAGCTTAGATACAGGGGGAATCCATGGCTACACCTTC.

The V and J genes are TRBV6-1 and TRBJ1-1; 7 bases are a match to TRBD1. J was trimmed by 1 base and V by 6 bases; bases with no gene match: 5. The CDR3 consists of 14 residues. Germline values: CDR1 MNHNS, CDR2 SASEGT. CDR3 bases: TGTGCCAGCAGGCCAGGGGGATGGAACACTGAAGCTTTCTTT. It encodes CASRPGGWNTEAFF.

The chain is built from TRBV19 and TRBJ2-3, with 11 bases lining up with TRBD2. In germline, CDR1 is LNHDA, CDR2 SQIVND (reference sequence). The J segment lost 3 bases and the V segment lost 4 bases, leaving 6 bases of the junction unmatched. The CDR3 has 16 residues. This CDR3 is CASSRSSGGSTDTQYF. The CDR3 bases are TGTGCCAGTAGTAGGTCTAGCGGGGGGTCGACAGATACGCAGTATTTT.

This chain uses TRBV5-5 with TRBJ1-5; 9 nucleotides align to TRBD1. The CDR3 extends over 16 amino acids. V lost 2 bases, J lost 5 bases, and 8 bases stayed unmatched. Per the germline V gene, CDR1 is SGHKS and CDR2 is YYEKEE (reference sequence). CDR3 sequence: CASSFSGTGRHQPQHF. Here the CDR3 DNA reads TGTGCCAGCAGCTTCTCCGGGACAGGGAGACATCAGCCCCAGCATTTT.

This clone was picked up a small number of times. CDR3 nucleotide sequence: TGTGCCAGCAGCCCGCCCGGACTAGTAGTAGGGGAGCAGTACTTC. Its protein is CASSPPGLVVGEQYF. V and J are TRBV7-2 and TRBJ2-7; 7 positions match TRBD2. Trimming at V came to 5 bases and at J to 7 bases, leaving 14 bases not matched to a gene. This CDR3 region has 15 residues. Germline assignment: CDR1 SGHTA and CDR2 FQGNSA.

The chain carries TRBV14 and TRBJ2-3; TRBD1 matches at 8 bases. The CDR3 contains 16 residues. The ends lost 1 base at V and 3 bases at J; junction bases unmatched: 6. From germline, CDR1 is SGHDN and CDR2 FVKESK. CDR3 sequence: CASSQVWDRRTDTQYF. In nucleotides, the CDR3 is TGTGCCAGCAGCCAAGTGTGGGACAGGAGGACAGATACGCAGTATTTT.

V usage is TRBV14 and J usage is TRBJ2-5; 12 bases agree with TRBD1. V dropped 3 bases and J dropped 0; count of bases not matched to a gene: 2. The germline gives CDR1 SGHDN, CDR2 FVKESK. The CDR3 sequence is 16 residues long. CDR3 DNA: TGTGCCAGCAGCCAGGGGACAGGGGGCCACCAAGAGACCCAGTACTTC. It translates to CASSQGTGGHQETQYF.

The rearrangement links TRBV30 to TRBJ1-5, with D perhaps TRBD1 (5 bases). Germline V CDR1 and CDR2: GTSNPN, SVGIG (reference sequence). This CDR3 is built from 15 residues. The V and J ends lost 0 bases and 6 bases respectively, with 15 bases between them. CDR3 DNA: TGTGCCTGGAGTGTACTAGGGGAGGGAGGTCAGCCCCAGCATTTT. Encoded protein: CAWSVLGEGGQPQHF.

In DNA form, the CDR3 reads TGTGCCAGCAGTTTAGGACTAGCGGGGGCCACTAGCACAGATACGCAGTATTTT. Translated, it gives CASSLGLAGATSTDTQYF. J is TRBJ2-3 and V is TRBV27; 13 nucleotides agree with TRBD2. Germline-derived CDR1 and CDR2 are MNHEY and SMNVEV (reference sequence). J lost 0 bases, V lost 2 bases, and 5 bases had no gene match. This CDR3 is built from 18 residues.

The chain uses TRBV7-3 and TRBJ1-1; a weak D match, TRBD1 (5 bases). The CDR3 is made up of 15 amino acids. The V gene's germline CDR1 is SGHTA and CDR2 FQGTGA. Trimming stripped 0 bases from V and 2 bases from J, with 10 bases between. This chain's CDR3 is CASSLTTAQNTEAFF. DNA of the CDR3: TGTGCCAGCAGCTTAACGACAGCCCAAAACACTGAAGCTTTCTTT.